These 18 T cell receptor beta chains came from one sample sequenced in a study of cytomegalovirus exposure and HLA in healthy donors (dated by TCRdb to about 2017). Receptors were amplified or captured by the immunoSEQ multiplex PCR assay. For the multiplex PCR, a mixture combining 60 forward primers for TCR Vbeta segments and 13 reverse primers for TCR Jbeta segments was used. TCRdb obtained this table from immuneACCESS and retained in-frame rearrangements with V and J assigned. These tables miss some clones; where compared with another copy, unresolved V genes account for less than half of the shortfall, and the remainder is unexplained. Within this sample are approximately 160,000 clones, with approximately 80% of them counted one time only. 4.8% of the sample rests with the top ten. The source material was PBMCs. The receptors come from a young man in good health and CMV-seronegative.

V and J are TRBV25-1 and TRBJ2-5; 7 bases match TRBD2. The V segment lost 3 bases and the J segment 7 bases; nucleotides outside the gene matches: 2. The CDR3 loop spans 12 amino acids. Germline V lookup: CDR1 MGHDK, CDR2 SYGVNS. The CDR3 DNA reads TGTGCCAGCAGTGACCCGGGGGGGACCCAGTACTTC. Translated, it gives CASSDPGGTQYF.

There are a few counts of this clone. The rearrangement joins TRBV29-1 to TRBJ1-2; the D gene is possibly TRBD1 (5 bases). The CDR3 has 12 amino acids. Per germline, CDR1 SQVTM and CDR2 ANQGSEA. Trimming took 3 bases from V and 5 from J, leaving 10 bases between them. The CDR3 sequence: CSVDAGWYGYTF. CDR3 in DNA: TGCAGCGTTGATGCAGGGTGGTATGGCTACACCTTC.

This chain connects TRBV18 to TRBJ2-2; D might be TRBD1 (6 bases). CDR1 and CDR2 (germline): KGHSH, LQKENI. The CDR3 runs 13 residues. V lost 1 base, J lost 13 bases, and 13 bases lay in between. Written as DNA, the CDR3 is TGTGCCAGCTCACCACGTGGGGGCCCGGGGCTGTTTTTT. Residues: CASSPRGGPGLFF.

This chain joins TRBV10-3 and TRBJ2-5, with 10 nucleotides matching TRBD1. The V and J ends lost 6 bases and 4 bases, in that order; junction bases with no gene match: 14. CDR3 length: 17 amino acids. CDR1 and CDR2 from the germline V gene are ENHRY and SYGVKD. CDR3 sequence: CAIRARQDRGYRETQYF. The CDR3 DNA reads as TGTGCCATCAGAGCTCGACAGGACAGGGGGTATAGAGAGACCCAGTACTTC.

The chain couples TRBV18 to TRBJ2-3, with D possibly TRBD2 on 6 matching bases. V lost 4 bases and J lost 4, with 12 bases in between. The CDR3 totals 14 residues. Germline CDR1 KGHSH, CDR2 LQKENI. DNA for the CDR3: TGTGCCAGCTCACGCGGGACGGAGGCAGATACGCAGTATTTT. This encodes CASSRGTEADTQYF.

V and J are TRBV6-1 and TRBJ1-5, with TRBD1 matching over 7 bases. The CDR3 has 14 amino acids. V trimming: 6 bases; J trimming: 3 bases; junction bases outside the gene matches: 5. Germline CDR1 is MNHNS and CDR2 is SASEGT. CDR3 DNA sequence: TGTGCCAGCAGGGGGACAGCGCCCAATCAGCCCCAGCATTTT. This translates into CASRGTAPNQPQHF.

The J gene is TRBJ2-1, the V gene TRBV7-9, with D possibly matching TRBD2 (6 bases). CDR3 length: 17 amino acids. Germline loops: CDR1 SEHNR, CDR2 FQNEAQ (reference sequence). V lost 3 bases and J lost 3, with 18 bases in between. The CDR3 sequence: CASSLAWGLNNYNEQFF. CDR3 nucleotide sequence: TGTGCCAGCAGCTTGGCATGGGGACTGAATAACTACAATGAGCAGTTCTTC.

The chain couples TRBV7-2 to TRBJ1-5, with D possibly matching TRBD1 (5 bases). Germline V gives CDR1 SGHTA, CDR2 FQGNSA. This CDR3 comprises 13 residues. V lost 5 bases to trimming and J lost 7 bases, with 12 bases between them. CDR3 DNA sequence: TGTGCCAGCAGCCAGGACATCTCACAGCCCCAGCATTTT. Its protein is CASSQDISQPQHF.

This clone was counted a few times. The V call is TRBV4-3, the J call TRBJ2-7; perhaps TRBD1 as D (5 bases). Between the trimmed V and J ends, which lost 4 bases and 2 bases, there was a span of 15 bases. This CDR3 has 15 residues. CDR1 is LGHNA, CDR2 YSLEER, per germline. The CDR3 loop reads CASSRNSDRTYEQYF. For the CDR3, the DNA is TGCGCCAGCAGCCGGAACTCCGACAGAACCTACGAGCAGTACTTC.

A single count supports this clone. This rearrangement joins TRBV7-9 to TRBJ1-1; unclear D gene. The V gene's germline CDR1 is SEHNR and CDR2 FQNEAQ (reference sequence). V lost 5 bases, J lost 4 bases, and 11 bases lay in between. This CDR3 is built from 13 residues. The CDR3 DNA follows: TGTGCCAGCAGCCCCCTCGTCCCCACTGAAGCTTTCTTT. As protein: CASSPLVPTEAFF.

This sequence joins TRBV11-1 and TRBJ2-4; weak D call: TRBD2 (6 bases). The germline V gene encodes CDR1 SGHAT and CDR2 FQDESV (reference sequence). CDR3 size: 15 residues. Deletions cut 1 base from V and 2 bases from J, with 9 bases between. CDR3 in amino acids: CASSLDGGTKNIQYF. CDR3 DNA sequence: TGTGCCAGCAGCTTAGATGGGGGGACCAAAAACATTCAGTACTTC.

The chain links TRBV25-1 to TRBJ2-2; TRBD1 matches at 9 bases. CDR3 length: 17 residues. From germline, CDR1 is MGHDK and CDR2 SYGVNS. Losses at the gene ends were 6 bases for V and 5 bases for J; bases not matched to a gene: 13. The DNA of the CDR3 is TGTGCCAGCAGGGGGGGGACAGGGCCTACGTATACCGGGGAGCTGTTTTTT. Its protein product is CASRGGTGPTYTGELFF.

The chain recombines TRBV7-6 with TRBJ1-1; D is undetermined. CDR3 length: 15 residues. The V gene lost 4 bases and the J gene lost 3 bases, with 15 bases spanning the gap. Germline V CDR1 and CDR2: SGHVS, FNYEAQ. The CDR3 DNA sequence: TGTGCCAGCAGCTCCCCGTCGGGGTTGGACACTGAAGCTTTCTTT. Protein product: CASSSPSGLDTEAFF.

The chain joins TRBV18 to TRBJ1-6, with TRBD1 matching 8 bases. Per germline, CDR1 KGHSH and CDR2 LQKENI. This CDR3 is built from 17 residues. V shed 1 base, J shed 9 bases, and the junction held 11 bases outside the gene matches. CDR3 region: CASSPREAGGVGSPLHF. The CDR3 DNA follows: TGTGCCAGCTCACCACGGGAGGCAGGGGGCGTCGGTTCACCCCTCCACTTT.

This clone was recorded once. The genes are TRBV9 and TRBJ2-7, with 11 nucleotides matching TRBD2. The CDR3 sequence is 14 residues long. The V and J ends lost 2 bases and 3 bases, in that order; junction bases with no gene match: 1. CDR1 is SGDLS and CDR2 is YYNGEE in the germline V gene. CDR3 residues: CASSVTSGSYEQYF. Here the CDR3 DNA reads TGTGCCAGCAGCGTTACTAGCGGGAGCTACGAGCAGTACTTC.

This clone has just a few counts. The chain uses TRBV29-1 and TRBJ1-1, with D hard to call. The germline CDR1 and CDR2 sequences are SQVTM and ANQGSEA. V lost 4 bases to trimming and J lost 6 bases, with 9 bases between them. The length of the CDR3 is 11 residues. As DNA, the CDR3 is TGCAGCGTTGTAGGAACAGCTGAAGCTTTCTTT. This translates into CSVVGTAEAFF.

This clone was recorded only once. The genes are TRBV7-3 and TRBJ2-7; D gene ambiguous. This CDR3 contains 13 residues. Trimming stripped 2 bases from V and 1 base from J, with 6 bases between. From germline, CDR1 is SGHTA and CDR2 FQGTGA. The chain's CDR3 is CASSLFSSYEQYF. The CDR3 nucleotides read TGTGCCAGCAGCTTATTTTCGTCCTACGAGCAGTACTTC.

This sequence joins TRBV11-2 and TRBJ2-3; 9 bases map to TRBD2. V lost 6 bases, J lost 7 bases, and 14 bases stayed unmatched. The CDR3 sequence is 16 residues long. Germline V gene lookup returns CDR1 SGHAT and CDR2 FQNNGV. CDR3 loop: CASSGPSGARVNTQYF. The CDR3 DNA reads TGTGCCAGCAGTGGTCCTAGCGGGGCCCGGGTGAATACGCAGTATTTT. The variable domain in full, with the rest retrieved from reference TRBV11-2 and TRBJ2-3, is EAGVAQSPRYKIIEKRQSVAFWCNPISGHATLYWYQQILGQGPKLLIQFQNNGVVDDSQLPKDRFSAERLKGVDSTLKIQPAKLEDSAVYLCASSGPSGARVNTQYFGPGTRLTVL.